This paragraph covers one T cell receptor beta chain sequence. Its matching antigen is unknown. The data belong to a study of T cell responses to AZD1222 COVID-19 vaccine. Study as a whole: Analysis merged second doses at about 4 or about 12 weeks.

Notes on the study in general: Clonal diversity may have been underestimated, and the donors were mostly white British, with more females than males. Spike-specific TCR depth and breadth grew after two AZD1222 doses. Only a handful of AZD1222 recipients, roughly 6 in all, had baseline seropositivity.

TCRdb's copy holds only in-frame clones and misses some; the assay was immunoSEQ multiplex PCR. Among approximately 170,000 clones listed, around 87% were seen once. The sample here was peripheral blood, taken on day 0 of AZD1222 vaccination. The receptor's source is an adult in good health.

The CDR3 coding sequence is TGTGCCAGCAGCCCTACAACAGGGGGCGACCAGATTTCACCCCTCCACTTT. As protein: CASSPTTGGDQISPLHF. The J gene is TRBJ1-6, the V gene TRBV5-4; 9 bases are a match to TRBD1. The CDR3 is 17 residues long. The germline gives CDR1 SGHNT, CDR2 YYREEE (reference sequence). V trimming: 4 bases; J trimming: 9 bases; junction bases outside the gene matches: 14.